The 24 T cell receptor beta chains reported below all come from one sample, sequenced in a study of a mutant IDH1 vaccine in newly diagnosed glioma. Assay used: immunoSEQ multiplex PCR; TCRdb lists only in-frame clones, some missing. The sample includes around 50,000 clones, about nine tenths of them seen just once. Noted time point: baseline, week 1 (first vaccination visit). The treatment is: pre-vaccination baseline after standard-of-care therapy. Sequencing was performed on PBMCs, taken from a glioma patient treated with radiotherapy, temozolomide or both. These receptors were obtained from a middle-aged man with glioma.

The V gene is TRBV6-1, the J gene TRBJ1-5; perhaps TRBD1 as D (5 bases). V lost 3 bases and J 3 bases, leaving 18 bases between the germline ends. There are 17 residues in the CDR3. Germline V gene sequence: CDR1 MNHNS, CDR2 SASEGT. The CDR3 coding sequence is TGTGCCAGCAGTGAGAGGGAGCGACAGTTCATCAATCAGCCCCAGCATTTT. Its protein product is CASSERERQFINQPQHF.

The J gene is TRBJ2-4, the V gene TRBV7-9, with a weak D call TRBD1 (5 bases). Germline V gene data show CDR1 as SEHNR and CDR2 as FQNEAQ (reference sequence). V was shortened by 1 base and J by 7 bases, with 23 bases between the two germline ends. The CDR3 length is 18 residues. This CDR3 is CASSLGRGTKAGSNIQYF. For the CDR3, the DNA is TGTGCCAGCAGCTTAGGTAGGGGTACTAAGGCCGGGTCGAACATTCAGTACTTC.

Written as DNA, the CDR3 is TGTGCCATCAGTGAGAGGGACAGCCGAGCAGACGAGCAGTACTTC. Translated, it gives CAISERDSRADEQYF. The chain recombines TRBV10-3 with TRBJ2-7; 7 bases are a match to TRBD1. CDR1 is ENHRY, CDR2 SYGVKD, per germline. CDR3 size: 15 residues. V was clipped by 2 bases and J by 5 bases; unmatched bases: 9.

This CDR3 is CASSLTGRHTEAFF. In DNA form, the CDR3 reads TGTGCCAGCAGTTTAACAGGGCGGCACACTGAAGCTTTCTTT. V is TRBV11-3 and J is TRBJ1-1; perhaps TRBD1 as D (6 bases). CDR1 is SGHNT, CDR2 YENEEA, per germline. The CDR3 runs to 14 residues. Trimming removed 6 bases from V and 3 bases from J, with 14 bases in between. Filled out from reference TRBV11-3 and TRBJ1-1, the complete variable domain reads EAGVVQSPRYKIIEKKQPVAFWCNPISGHNTLYWYLQNLGQGPELLIRYENEEAVDDSQLPKDRFSAERLKGVDSTLKIQPAELGDSAVYLCASSLTGRHTEAFFGQGTRLTVV.

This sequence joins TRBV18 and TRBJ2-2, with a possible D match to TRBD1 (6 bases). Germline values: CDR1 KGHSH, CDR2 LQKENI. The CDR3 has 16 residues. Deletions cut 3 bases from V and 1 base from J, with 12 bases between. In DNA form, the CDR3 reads TGTGCCAGCTCACCCGGGACACCCCAGAACACCGGGGAGCTGTTTTTT. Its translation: CASSPGTPQNTGELFF.

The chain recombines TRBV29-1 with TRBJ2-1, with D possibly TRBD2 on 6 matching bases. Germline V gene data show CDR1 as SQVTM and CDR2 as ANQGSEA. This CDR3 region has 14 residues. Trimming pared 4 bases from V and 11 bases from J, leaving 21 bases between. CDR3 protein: CSVGLVVGGNKQFF. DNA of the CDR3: TGCAGCGTTGGGTTGGTGGTTGGAGGGAACAAGCAGTTCTTC.

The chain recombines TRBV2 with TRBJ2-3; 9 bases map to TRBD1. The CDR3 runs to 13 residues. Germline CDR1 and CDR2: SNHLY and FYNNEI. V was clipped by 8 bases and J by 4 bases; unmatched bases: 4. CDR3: CASPRTGADTQYF. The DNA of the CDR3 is TGTGCCAGCCCCCGGACAGGGGCAGATACGCAGTATTTT.

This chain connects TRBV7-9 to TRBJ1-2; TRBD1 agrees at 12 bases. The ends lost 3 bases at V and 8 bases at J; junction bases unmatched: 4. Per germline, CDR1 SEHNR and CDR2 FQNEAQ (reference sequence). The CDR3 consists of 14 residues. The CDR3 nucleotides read TGTGCCAGCAGCTTCTCCGGGACAGGGGGCGGCTACACCTTC. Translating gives CASSFSGTGGGYTF.

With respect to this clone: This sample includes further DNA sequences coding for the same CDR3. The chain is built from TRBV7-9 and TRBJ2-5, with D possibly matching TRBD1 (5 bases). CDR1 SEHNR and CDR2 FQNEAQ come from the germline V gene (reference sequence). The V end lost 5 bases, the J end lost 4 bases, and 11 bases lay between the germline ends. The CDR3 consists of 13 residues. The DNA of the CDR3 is TGTGCCAGCAGCCCGAAGGGGCCAGAGACCCAGTACTTC. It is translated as CASSPKGPETQYF.

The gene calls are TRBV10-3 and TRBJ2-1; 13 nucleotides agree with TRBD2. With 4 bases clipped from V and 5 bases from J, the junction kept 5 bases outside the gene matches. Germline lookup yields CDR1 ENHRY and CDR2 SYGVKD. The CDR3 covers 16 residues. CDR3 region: CAISGGLAGSNNEQFF. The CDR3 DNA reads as TGTGCCATCAGTGGGGGACTAGCGGGGTCTAACAATGAGCAGTTCTTC.

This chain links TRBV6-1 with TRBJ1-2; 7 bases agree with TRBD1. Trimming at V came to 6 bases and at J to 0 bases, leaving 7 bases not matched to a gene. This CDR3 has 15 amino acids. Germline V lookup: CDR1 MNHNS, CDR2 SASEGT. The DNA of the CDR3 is TGTGCCAGCAGGGACCGACAGGGTTCTAACTATGGCTACACCTTC. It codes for CASRDRQGSNYGYTF.

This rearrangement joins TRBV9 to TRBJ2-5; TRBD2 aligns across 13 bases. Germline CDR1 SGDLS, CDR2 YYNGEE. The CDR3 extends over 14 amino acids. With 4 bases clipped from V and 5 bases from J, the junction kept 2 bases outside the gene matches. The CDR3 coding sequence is TGTGCCAGCAGCAAGACTAGCGGGGGGGAGACCCAGTACTTC. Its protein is CASSKTSGGETQYF. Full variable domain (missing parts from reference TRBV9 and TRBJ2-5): DSGVTQTPKHLITATGQRVTLRCSPRSGDLSVYWYQQSLDQGLQFLIQYYNGEERAKGNILERFSAQQFPDLHSELNLSSLELGDSALYFCASSKTSGGETQYFGPGTRLLVL.

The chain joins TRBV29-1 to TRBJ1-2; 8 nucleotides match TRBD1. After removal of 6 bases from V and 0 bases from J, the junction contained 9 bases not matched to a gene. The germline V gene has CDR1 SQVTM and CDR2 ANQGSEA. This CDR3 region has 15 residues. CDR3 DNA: TGCAGCGTGCGAGGGGACAGGCCGACTAACTATGGCTACACCTTC. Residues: CSVRGDRPTNYGYTF.

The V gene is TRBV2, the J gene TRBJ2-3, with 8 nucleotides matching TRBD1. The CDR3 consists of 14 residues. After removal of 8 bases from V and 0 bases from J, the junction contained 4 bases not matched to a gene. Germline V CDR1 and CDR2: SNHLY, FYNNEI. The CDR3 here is CASGDRSSTDTQYF. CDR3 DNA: TGTGCCAGCGGGGACAGGTCTAGCACAGATACGCAGTATTTT.

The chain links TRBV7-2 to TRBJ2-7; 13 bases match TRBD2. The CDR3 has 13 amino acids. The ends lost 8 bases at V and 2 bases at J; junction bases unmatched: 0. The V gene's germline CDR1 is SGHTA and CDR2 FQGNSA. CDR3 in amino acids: CASGLAGAYEQYF. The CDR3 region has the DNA TGTGCCAGCGGACTAGCGGGAGCCTACGAGCAGTACTTC. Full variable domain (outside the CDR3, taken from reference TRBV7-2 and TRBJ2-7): GAGVSQSPSNKVTEKGKDVELRCDPISGHTALYWYRQSLGQGLEFLIYFQGNSAPDKSGLPSDRFSAERTGGSVSTLTIQRTQQEDSAVYLCASGLAGAYEQYFGPGTRLTVT.

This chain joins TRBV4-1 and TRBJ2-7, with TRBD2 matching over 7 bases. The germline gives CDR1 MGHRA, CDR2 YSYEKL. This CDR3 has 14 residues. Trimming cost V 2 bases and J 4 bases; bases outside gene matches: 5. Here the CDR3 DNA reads TGCGCCAGCAGCCAATCTAGCGGCCGGTACGAGCAGTACTTC. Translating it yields CASSQSSGRYEQYF.

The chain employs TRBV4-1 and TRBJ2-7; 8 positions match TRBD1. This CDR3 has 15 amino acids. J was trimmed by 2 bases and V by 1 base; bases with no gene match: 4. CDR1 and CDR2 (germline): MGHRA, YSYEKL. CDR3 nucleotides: TGCGCCAGCAGCCAAGGACCGGGACAGGCCTACGAGCAGTACTTC. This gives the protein CASSQGPGQAYEQYF.

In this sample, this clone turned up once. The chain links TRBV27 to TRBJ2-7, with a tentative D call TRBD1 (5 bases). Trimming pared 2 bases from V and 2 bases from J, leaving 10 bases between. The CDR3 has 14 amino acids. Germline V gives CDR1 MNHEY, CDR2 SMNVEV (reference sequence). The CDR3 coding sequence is TGTGCCAGCAGTTTAAAAGGGGCGGCCTACGAGCAGTACTTC. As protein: CASSLKGAAYEQYF.

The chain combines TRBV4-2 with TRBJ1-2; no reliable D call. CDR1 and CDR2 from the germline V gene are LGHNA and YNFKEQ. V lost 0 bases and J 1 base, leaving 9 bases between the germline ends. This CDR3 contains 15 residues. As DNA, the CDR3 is TGTGCCAGCAGCCAAGACAGTCTCTTTAACTATGGCTACACCTTC. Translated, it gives CASSQDSLFNYGYTF.

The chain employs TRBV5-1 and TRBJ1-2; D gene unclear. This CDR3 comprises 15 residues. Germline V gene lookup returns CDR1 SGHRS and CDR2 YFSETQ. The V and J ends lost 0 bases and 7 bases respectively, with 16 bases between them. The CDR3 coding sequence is TGCGCCAGCAGCTTGGGGCAGCGACAAGTCCGTGGCTACACCTTC. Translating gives CASSLGQRQVRGYTF.

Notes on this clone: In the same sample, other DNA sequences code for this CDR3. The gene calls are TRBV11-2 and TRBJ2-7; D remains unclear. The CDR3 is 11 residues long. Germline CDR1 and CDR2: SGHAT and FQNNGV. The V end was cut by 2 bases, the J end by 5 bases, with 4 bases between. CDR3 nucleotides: TGTGCCAGCAGCTTAACAAACGAGCAGTACTTC. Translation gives CASSLTNEQYF. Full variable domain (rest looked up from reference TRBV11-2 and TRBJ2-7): EAGVAQSPRYKIIEKRQSVAFWCNPISGHATLYWYQQILGQGPKLLIQFQNNGVVDDSQLPKDRFSAERLKGVDSTLKIQPAKLEDSAVYLCASSLTNEQYFGPGTRLTVT.

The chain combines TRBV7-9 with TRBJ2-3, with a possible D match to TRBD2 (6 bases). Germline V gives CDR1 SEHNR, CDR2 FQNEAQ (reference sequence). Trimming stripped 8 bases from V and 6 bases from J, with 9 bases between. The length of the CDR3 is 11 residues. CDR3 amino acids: CASRESDTQYF. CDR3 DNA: TGTGCCAGCCGGGAGTCTGATACGCAGTATTTT.

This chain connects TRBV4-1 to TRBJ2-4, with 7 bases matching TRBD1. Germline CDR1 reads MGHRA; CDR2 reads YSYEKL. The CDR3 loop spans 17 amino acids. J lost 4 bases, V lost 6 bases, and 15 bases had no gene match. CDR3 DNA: TGCGCCAGCAGGGAAAGAGGTCTACCAGGGGGAAAAAACATTCAGTACTTC. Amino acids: CASRERGLPGGKNIQYF.

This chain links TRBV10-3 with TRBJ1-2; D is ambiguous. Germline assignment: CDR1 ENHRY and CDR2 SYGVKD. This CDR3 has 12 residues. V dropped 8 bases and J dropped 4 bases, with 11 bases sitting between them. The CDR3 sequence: CAISRDTYGYTF. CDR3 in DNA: TGTGCCATCTCCCGGGATACCTATGGCTACACCTTC.